This record concerns one T cell receptor beta chain sequence. This entry belongs to a study of control samples from healthy donors and cancer patients. The CDR3 spans 13 residues. V gave up 7 bases and J gave up 8 bases, with 17 bases separating them. Germline-derived CDR1 and CDR2 are MDHEN and SYDVKM. The method was immunoSEQ multiplex PCR; TCRdb's version includes in-frame clones alone and lacks a portion of them. The profile covers about 130,000 clones, with approximately 92% appearing a single time and less than 0.65% taken by the ten largest. This chain uses TRBV28 with TRBJ1-2, with D perhaps TRBD1 (5 bases). Sequenced material: PBMCs. The receptor was isolated from a man older than 75 with head and neck cancer. This chain's CDR3 is CASTHLEGRGYTF. Written as DNA, the CDR3 is TGTGCCAGCACTCACCTTGAGGGGAGAGGCTACACCTTC.